The TCR beta chain described here comes from a study of T cell responses to AZD1222 COVID-19 vaccine. Findings and limits, study-wide: Nearly half of unique spike-specific TCRs reportedly avoided B.1.351 and B.1.1.7 mutated regions. No day 14 peak samples; only post-peak repertoires were characterized.

This clone has only one observation. The antigen remains unidentified. The CDR3 is made up of 14 amino acids. The J segment lost 5 bases and the V segment lost 0 bases, leaving 0 bases of the junction unmatched. CDR1 is SGHRS and CDR2 is YFSETQ in the germline V gene. TCRdb's table, derived via immunoSEQ multiplex PCR, lists solely in-frame clones and lacks some. The sample records fewer than 120,000 clones, 80% to 95% being singletons. The V and J genes are TRBV5-1 and TRBJ2-5, with TRBD2 identical over 11 bases. The input for sequencing was peripheral blood, taken 28 days after the second AZD1222 dose. This TCR was recovered from an adult who received the AZD1222 COVID-19 vaccine. The CDR3 here is CASSLGTSGETQYF. Written as DNA, the CDR3 is TGCGCCAGCAGCTTGGGGACTAGCGGGGAGACCCAGTACTTC.